This record concerns one TCR beta chain sequence. What it binds is not known. Sequencing was performed with immunoSEQ multiplex PCR; in TCRdb, only in-frame clones are kept and a portion is missing. This table has tens of thousands of clones, roughly 92% appearing once. This specimen belongs to a study of T cells after posttransplantation cyclophosphamide. General study points: Donor-recipient repertoire similarity was low at 1-2 months, rising over year one. Recipient CMV seropositivity and CMV reactivation strongly tracked TRB clonality. TRB overlap between skin or GI tissue T cells and blood was limited.

The V gene's germline CDR1 is WSHSY and CDR2 SAAADI. CDR3 length equals 15 residues. The junction had 6 bases not matched to a gene; V was cut back by 6 bases and J by 0 bases. On the day of bone marrow donation, the related graft donor provided peripheral blood. Sample: PBMCs. The receptor was derived from a woman aged 45-65 years in good health and a related stem cell transplant donor. This sequence joins TRBV10-2 and TRBJ1-1; TRBD1 matches 8 bases. The CDR3 region has the DNA TGCGCCAGCAGCGACAGGGGAGGAGTGAACACTGAAGCTTTCTTT. It encodes CASSDRGGVNTEAFF.